This T cell receptor (beta chain) was documented in a study of cytotoxic CD8 clonotypes in ibrutinib-treated CLL. Study findings and constraints: Under treatment, the uncommon public clonotypes either contracted or remained stable.

Details on this clone: Its antigen is as yet unknown.

The CDR3 is 18 residues long. V shed 6 bases and J shed 4 bases, with 27 bases lying between them. The germline gives CDR1 SGHVS, CDR2 FQNEAQ. About 2.2 micrograms of genomic DNA came from cryopreserved PBMCs for TCR beta libraries. The data were produced by immunoSEQ multiplex PCR, yet TCRdb's version contains in-frame clones alone and is incomplete. The sample includes around 97,000 clones, about 72% of them seen just once. The sequence came from a human donor with chronic lymphocytic leukemia. Material: PBMCs, obtained after 12 months of ibrutinib treatment. V and J are TRBV7-8 and TRBJ1-1, with D perhaps TRBD1 (5 bases). The CDR3 loop reads CASSHVTIEGPRGTEAFF. The CDR3 DNA reads TGTGCCAGCAGTCACGTCACAATCGAGGGGCCTAGAGGCACTGAAGCTTTCTTT.